These 20 T cell receptor beta chains were all obtained from the same sample, sequenced in a study of OX40 agonist ivuxolimab in advanced cancers. Generated by immunoSEQ multiplex PCR, the TCRdb table keeps only in-frame clones and is missing some. The table shows about 80,000 clones, with around 94% occurring only once. The specimen comprised CD4+ or CD8+ T cells sorted from blood, sampled in a trial of the OX40 agonist ivuxolimab. All receptors come from an adult with an advanced solid tumor such as melanoma, head and neck, liver or kidney cancer.

The genes are TRBV7-8 and TRBJ1-4; D unclear. V shed 1 base and J shed 0 bases, with 6 bases lying between them. This CDR3 contains 15 residues. The germline V gene has CDR1 SGHVS and CDR2 FQNEAQ. CDR3: CASSLGQATNEKLFF. CDR3 bases: TGTGCCAGCAGCTTAGGGCAGGCAACTAATGAAAAACTGTTTTTT.

The gene calls are TRBV19 and TRBJ2-7; the match to TRBD1 covers 11 bases. Germline CDR1 is LNHDA and CDR2 is SQIVND (reference sequence). Trimming removed 3 bases from V and 3 bases from J; junction bases left unmatched: 4. The CDR3 runs to 15 residues. The CDR3 spells CASSIGQGAFYEQYF. The CDR3 nucleotides are TGTGCCAGTAGTATCGGACAGGGGGCGTTCTACGAGCAGTACTTC.

The gene calls are TRBV4-3 and TRBJ2-7, with unresolved D. This CDR3 spans 16 amino acids. V was shortened by 0 bases and J by 1 base, with 13 bases between the two germline ends. Germline V gives CDR1 LGHNA, CDR2 YSLEER. CDR3 amino acids: CASSQELEKFSYEQYF. In DNA, the CDR3 is TGCGCCAGCAGCCAAGAGCTAGAGAAGTTTTCCTACGAGCAGTACTTC.

J is TRBJ2-3 and V is TRBV21-1; the table names TRBD2, a call not compared with the DNA. TRBV21-1 is noted as a pseudogene. This CDR3 is 16 amino acids long. The DNA for the CDR3 is TGTGCCAGCAGCAAAGAGGAGCGGGAGGGCACAGATACGCAGTATTTT. Encoded protein: CASSKEEREGTDTQYF.

The chain is built from TRBV9 and TRBJ1-4; 7 bases match TRBD1. Germline V lookup: CDR1 SGDLS, CDR2 YYNGEE. With 4 bases clipped from V and 11 bases from J, the junction kept 8 bases outside the gene matches. This CDR3 has 13 amino acids. The CDR3 protein is CASSTTRGQKLFF. In DNA, the CDR3 is TGTGCCAGCAGCACTACAAGGGGACAGAAACTGTTTTTT.

V gene TRBV19 combines with J gene TRBJ1-4; no firm D call. CDR3 length: 15 residues. In germline, CDR1 is LNHDA, CDR2 SQIVND (reference sequence). Trimming took 1 base from V and 2 from J, leaving 8 bases between them. The CDR3 sequence: CASSIGVSTNEKLFF. The CDR3 DNA reads TGTGCCAGTAGTATAGGGGTCAGCACTAATGAAAAACTGTTTTTT. Complete variable domain (other parts from reference TRBV19 and TRBJ1-4): DGGITQSPKYLFRKEGQNVTLSCEQNLNHDAMYWYRQDPGQGLRLIYYSQIVNDFQKGDIAEGYSVSREKKESFPLTVTSAQKNPTAFYLCASSIGVSTNEKLFFGSGTQLSVL.

V and J are TRBV27 and TRBJ2-1, with TRBD1 as a possible D gene (7 bases). V lost 4 bases and J lost 14, with 15 bases in between. Germline assignment: CDR1 MNHEY and CDR2 SMNVEV (reference sequence). This CDR3 has 12 residues. The chain's CDR3 is CASSSTGWREFF. As DNA, the CDR3 is TGTGCCAGCAGTTCGACAGGGTGGAGGGAGTTCTTC.

The gene calls are TRBV5-6 and TRBJ1-6; D is unclear. Germline CDR1 SGHDT, CDR2 YYEEEE. The CDR3 consists of 14 residues. V was pared by 4 bases and J by 15 bases, with 20 bases between. CDR3 nucleotide sequence: TGTGCCAGCAGCCGGACGCCCATCTTAGCAGTCCTCCACTTT. Protein: CASSRTPILAVLHF.

In DNA form, the CDR3 reads TGTGCCAGCAGTTCAGCGGAGGTTGGCTACGAGCAGTACTTC. Translating it yields CASSSAEVGYEQYF. The genes are TRBV5-4 and TRBJ2-7; the D gene is possibly TRBD2 (5 bases). V shed 5 bases and J shed 3 bases, with 15 bases lying between them. The CDR3 has 14 amino acids. Germline lookup yields CDR1 SGHNT and CDR2 YYREEE (reference sequence).

V and J are TRBV27 and TRBJ2-2, with D tentatively TRBD1 (5 bases). The V gene's germline CDR1 is MNHEY and CDR2 SMNVEV (reference sequence). The ends were cut back, 6 bases at V and 3 bases at J, with 17 bases in the middle. The CDR3 has 16 residues. CDR3 coding DNA: TGTGCCAGCAGCCACCCCGGCAGGGCTCACACCGGGGAGCTGTTTTTT. Protein sequence: CASSHPGRAHTGELFF.

The chain employs TRBV11-2 and TRBJ2-2; TRBD2 matches at 10 bases. CDR3 length: 15 residues. Trimming at V came to 1 base and at J to 10 bases, leaving 6 bases not matched to a gene. In germline, CDR1 is SGHAT, CDR2 FQNNGV. This chain's CDR3 is CASSLASGSRVELFF. The CDR3 DNA is TGTGCCAGCAGCTTAGCTAGCGGGAGTCGAGTGGAGCTGTTTTTT.

The CDR3 DNA is TGTGCCAGTACCCAGGCCCCGCCAGCCCGTAGCACAGATACGCAGTATTTT. Translation gives CASTQAPPARSTDTQYF. The chain uses TRBV19 and TRBJ2-3; the D is unclear. The CDR3 loop spans 17 amino acids. The germline V and J ends were trimmed by 7 bases and 0 bases, with 20 bases remaining between them. Germline V CDR1 and CDR2: LNHDA, SQIVND (reference sequence).

V usage is TRBV6-5 and J usage is TRBJ2-7; 8 bases match TRBD2. Trimming removed 4 bases from V and 5 bases from J; junction bases left unmatched: 10. The CDR3 runs 15 residues. Germline V gene data show CDR1 as MNHEY and CDR2 as SVGAGI. CDR3 sequence: CASSSPGGRWDEQYF. The CDR3 DNA follows: TGTGCCAGCAGTTCCCCGGGGGGGAGGTGGGACGAGCAGTACTTC.

This clone was found a few times. The chain has TRBV2 and TRBJ1-2; no clear D gene. The V and J ends lost 6 bases and 4 bases respectively, with 9 bases between them. This CDR3 has 12 amino acids. CDR1 and CDR2 (germline): SNHLY, FYNNEI. The CDR3 is CASRLDPYGYTF. CDR3 in DNA: TGTGCCAGCAGACTAGACCCCTATGGCTACACCTTC.

J is TRBJ1-2 and V is TRBV6-5, with D possibly TRBD1 on 5 matching bases. The CDR3 consists of 15 residues. Germline V gene sequence: CDR1 MNHEY, CDR2 SVGAGI. V gave up 5 bases and J gave up 6 bases, with 19 bases separating them. The CDR3 sequence is CASSTGRGEGHGYTF. DNA for the CDR3: TGTGCCAGCAGTACCGGGAGGGGTGAGGGGCATGGCTACACCTTC.

The rearrangement links TRBV30 to TRBJ2-7; TRBD2 agrees at 8 bases. CDR1 and CDR2 from the germline V gene are GTSNPN and SVGIG (reference sequence). This CDR3 contains 13 residues. J lost 0 bases, V lost 7 bases, and 5 bases had no gene match. The CDR3 loop reads CALLAVSSYEQYF. The DNA for the CDR3 is TGTGCCTTACTAGCGGTGAGCTCCTACGAGCAGTACTTC.

V gene TRBV5-1 combines with J gene TRBJ2-5, with D unresolved. Judging by the DNA end, TRBJ2-7 fits better; the J call may be wrong. Germline V gene lookup returns CDR1 SGHRS and CDR2 YFSETQ. This CDR3 contains 11 residues. The CDR3, as DNA: TGCGCCAGCAGCAACTCCTACGAGCAGTACTTC. This codes for CASSNSYEQYF.

The chain combines TRBV28 with TRBJ2-2; 9 bases align to TRBD2. V was pared by 7 bases and J by 0 bases, with 6 bases of the junction left unmatched. Germline CDR1 and CDR2: MDHEN and SYDVKM. The CDR3 contains 16 residues. CDR3 in DNA: TGTGCCAGCAATAGCGGGAGTGCGTCGAACACCGGGGAGCTGTTTTTT. Its protein product is CASNSGSASNTGELFF.

The chain carries TRBV7-9 and TRBJ2-7; 7 nucleotides agree with TRBD1. Germline assignment: CDR1 SEHNR and CDR2 FQNEAQ (reference sequence). This CDR3 spans 12 amino acids. V dropped 5 bases and J dropped 4; count of bases not matched to a gene: 2. CDR3 nucleotide sequence: TGTGCCAGCAGCACAGGGGTGTACGAGCAGTACTTC. It yields the protein CASSTGVYEQYF.

This sequence joins TRBV7-6 and TRBJ2-7, with 7 nucleotides matching TRBD2. CDR3 length equals 14 residues. Trimming at V came to 4 bases and at J to 2 bases, leaving 5 bases not matched to a gene. From germline, CDR1 is SGHVS and CDR2 FNYEAQ. CDR3: CASSSGTTAYEQYF. CDR3 coding DNA: TGTGCCAGCAGCTCCGGGACTACCGCCTACGAGCAGTACTTC.